A selection of T cell receptor beta chains follows, all from one sample in a study of CD8 T cells in Susac syndrome. TCRdb re-called the immunoSEQ multiplex PCR reads with MiXCR, one entry per CDR3 protein. The sample carries about 49,000 distinct CDR3 sequences, approximately 93% recorded once. The sample comprised CD8+ T cells from PBMCs. The source of these receptors is a human donor in good health. The CDR3 runs from the conserved cysteine through the conserved F or W. The D gene is left open where the match is weak. Size tells how often a clone was seen (once, few, many) or the class of an expanded clone, and some rows leave it out.

CDR3nt: TGTGCCAGCAGACCGGGACAGGGATCGAATGAGCAGTTCTTC
CDR3aa: CASRPGQGSNEQFF
d_gene: TRBD1
abundance: -
j_gene: TRBJ2-1
v_gene: TRBV27

CDR3nt: TGTGCCAGTAGGGGACAGGGGGCCTATGGCTACACCTTC
CDR3aa: CASRGQGAYGYTF
d_gene: TRBD1
abundance: -
j_gene: TRBJ1-2
v_gene: TRBV19

CDR3nt: TGTGCCAGCAGCTTAGAGGGGACCCAGTACTTC
CDR3aa: CASSLEGTQYF
d_gene: -
abundance: -
j_gene: TRBJ2-5
v_gene: TRBV7-2

CDR3nt: TGCGCCAGCAGCTTGACGTACGGGAGCCCCGGGGAGCTGTTTTTT
CDR3aa: CASSLTYGSPGELFF
d_gene: -
abundance: -
j_gene: TRBJ2-2
v_gene: TRBV5-1

CDR3nt: TGTGCCAGCAGCTTGGTTTCCAGCCGCCTGACCAAAGAGACCCAGTACTTC
CDR3aa: CASSLVSSRLTKETQYF
d_gene: -
abundance: -
j_gene: TRBJ2-5
v_gene: TRBV5-4

CDR3nt: TGTGCCAGCAGCCCCGGGAGCTCAGATACGCAGTATTTT
CDR3aa: CASSPGSSDTQYF
d_gene: -
abundance: -
j_gene: TRBJ2-3
v_gene: TRBV5-6

CDR3nt: TGTGCCAGCAGCTTCCAGGGCCCCTATGGCTACACCTTC
CDR3aa: CASSFQGPYGYTF
d_gene: -
abundance: -
j_gene: TRBJ1-2
v_gene: TRBV7-9

CDR3nt: TGCAGCGTTATGGGGGACGCCGGGGAGCTGTTTTTT
CDR3aa: CSVMGDAGELFF
d_gene: -
abundance: -
j_gene: TRBJ2-2
v_gene: TRBV29-1

CDR3nt: TGTGCCAGCAGTCCCCAGGGTAACACTGAAGCTTTCTTT
CDR3aa: CASSPQGNTEAFF
d_gene: -
abundance: -
j_gene: TRBJ1-1
v_gene: TRBV28

CDR3nt: TGCGCCAGCAGCCAAGAACACGGCCTACTAAACAATGAGCAGTTCTTC
CDR3aa: CASSQEHGLLNNEQFF
d_gene: -
abundance: -
j_gene: TRBJ2-1
v_gene: TRBV4-1

CDR3nt: TGTGCCAGCAGCTTAGGGACAGGGAATGAAAAACTGTTTTTT
CDR3aa: CASSLGTGNEKLFF
d_gene: TRBD1
abundance: few
j_gene: TRBJ1-4
v_gene: TRBV13

CDR3nt: TGTGCCAGCAGTGTTCTTGCCCCGGAGACCCAGTACTTC
CDR3aa: CASSVLAPETQYF
d_gene: -
abundance: -
j_gene: TRBJ2-5
v_gene: TRBV2

CDR3nt: TGTGCCAGCAGTTTAAAAGGGCTGGAGACCCAGTACTTC
CDR3aa: CASSLKGLETQYF
d_gene: -
abundance: -
j_gene: TRBJ2-5
v_gene: TRBV28

CDR3nt: TGTGCCAGCAGTGAGGACAGGGCCGGGCCTGAAGCTTTCTTT
CDR3aa: CASSEDRAGPEAFF
d_gene: TRBD1
abundance: -
j_gene: TRBJ1-1
v_gene: TRBV2

CDR3nt: TGTGCCAGCAGTGCCGACAGGGGCCCCGAAGCTTTCTTT
CDR3aa: CASSADRGPEAFF
d_gene: TRBD1
abundance: -
j_gene: TRBJ1-1
v_gene: TRBV2

CDR3nt: TGTGCCAGCATCCTTGGTGGGGGTGAGACCCAGTACTTC
CDR3aa: CASILGGGETQYF
d_gene: -
abundance: -
j_gene: TRBJ2-5
v_gene: TRBV5-6

CDR3nt: TGCGCCAGCAGCTTGGCCCCCGGGAACTACGAGCAGTACTTC
CDR3aa: CASSLAPGNYEQYF
d_gene: -
abundance: once
j_gene: TRBJ2-7
v_gene: TRBV5-1

CDR3nt: TGTGCCAGCAGCTTCAGGAACACTGAAGCTTTCTTT
CDR3aa: CASSFRNTEAFF
d_gene: -
abundance: -
j_gene: TRBJ1-1
v_gene: TRBV5-4

CDR3nt: TGCAGCGTTCAAGGGGTCGGCGAGACCCAGTACTTC
CDR3aa: CSVQGVGETQYF
d_gene: -
abundance: -
j_gene: TRBJ2-5
v_gene: TRBV29-1

CDR3nt: TGTGCCAGCAGTCTCTTGACAGGACATGAAACCGGGGAGCTGTTTTTT
CDR3aa: CASSLLTGHETGELFF
d_gene: -
abundance: -
j_gene: TRBJ2-2
v_gene: TRBV28

CDR3nt: TGTGCCAGCAGCCACCCAACGGGGAGGGGATATGAGCAGTTCTTC
CDR3aa: CASSHPTGRGYEQFF
d_gene: TRBD2
abundance: once
j_gene: TRBJ2-1
v_gene: TRBV3-1

CDR3nt: TGTGCCAGCAGAGGGATTCCCCGGGAGCAGTTCTTC
CDR3aa: CASRGIPREQFF
d_gene: -
abundance: -
j_gene: TRBJ2-1
v_gene: TRBV2

CDR3nt: TGTGCCAGCAGTTCAAAGACTAGCGCCTACAATGAGCAGTTCTTC
CDR3aa: CASSSKTSAYNEQFF
d_gene: TRBD2
abundance: -
j_gene: TRBJ2-1
v_gene: TRBV27

CDR3nt: TGTGCCAGCAGTTTAGGGAGGGGAGCTGAAGCTTTCTTT
CDR3aa: CASSLGRGAEAFF
d_gene: -
abundance: -
j_gene: TRBJ1-1
v_gene: TRBV27

CDR3nt: TGTGCCACCAGTGAGGGGGAACCCGGGATTCCGTATTTT
CDR3aa: CATSEGEPGIPYF
d_gene: -
abundance: -
j_gene: TRBJ2-3
v_gene: TRBV24-1

CDR3nt: TGCGCCAGCAGCCGGGGGGGAGACTCAGATACGCAGTATTTT
CDR3aa: CASSRGGDSDTQYF
d_gene: TRBD2
abundance: -
j_gene: TRBJ2-3
v_gene: TRBV5-1

CDR3nt: TGCAGCGTGGGCACTGAAGCTTTCTTT
CDR3aa: CSVGTEAFF
d_gene: -
abundance: -
j_gene: TRBJ1-1
v_gene: TRBV29-1

CDR3nt: TGTGCCAGCAGCCTAACAGACCCACGGGATACGCAGTATTTT
CDR3aa: CASSLTDPRDTQYF
d_gene: -
abundance: -
j_gene: TRBJ2-3
v_gene: TRBV6-5

CDR3nt: TGTGCCAGCAGTTTCTTACTAGCGGGAGGGGTAAATGAGCAGTTCTTC
CDR3aa: CASSFLLAGGVNEQFF
d_gene: TRBD2
abundance: -
j_gene: TRBJ2-1
v_gene: TRBV27

CDR3nt: TGCAGCATACAGGCGTTGAACACTGAAGCTTTCTTT
CDR3aa: CSIQALNTEAFF
d_gene: -
abundance: once
j_gene: TRBJ1-1
v_gene: TRBV29-1

CDR3nt: TGTGCCAGCAGCCAAGAGGCGGGAGACGAATCGACAGATACGCAGTATTTT
CDR3aa: CASSQEAGDESTDTQYF
d_gene: TRBD2
abundance: -
j_gene: TRBJ2-3
v_gene: TRBV3-1